Following are 9 T cell receptor beta chains from one sample sequenced in a study of CD4+ T cells in melanoma. Sequencing used immunoSEQ multiplex PCR; TCRdb keeps in-frame clones, though not all of them. In the table there are around 7,000 clones, roughly 47% of which are singletons. Sequencing was done on a sample of cells from a culture (not recorded whether cultured in vitro). All receptors come from a human donor with melanoma.

This clone has just one count. The V and J genes are TRBV5-1 and TRBJ2-7; tentatively, D is TRBD2 (5 bases). Deletions cut 1 base from V and 5 bases from J, with 13 bases between. The CDR3 is 14 residues long. CDR1 and CDR2 from the germline V gene are SGHRS and YFSETQ. The CDR3 spells CASSLQNSEDEQYF. The CDR3, as DNA: TGCGCCAGCAGCTTGCAAAATAGCGAGGACGAGCAGTACTTC.

Only a few counts were recorded for this clone. V is TRBV19 and J is TRBJ2-3, with 9 bases that match TRBD2. Trimming cost V 3 bases and J 5 bases; bases outside gene matches: 6. The CDR3 loop spans 15 amino acids. Germline assignment: CDR1 LNHDA and CDR2 SQIVND (reference sequence). CDR3 nucleotides: TGTGCCAGTAGTATCGGACTAGCGCAGGGAGATACGCAGTATTTT. It is translated as CASSIGLAQGDTQYF. Full variable domain (outside the CDR3, taken from reference TRBV19 and TRBJ2-3): DGGITQSPKYLFRKEGQNVTLSCEQNLNHDAMYWYRQDPGQGLRLIYYSQIVNDFQKGDIAEGYSVSREKKESFPLTVTSAQKNPTAFYLCASSIGLAQGDTQYFGPGTRLTVL.

The chain uses TRBV19 and TRBJ2-3; D possibly corresponds to TRBD2 (5 bases). CDR1 is LNHDA and CDR2 is SQIVND in the germline V gene (reference sequence). This CDR3 has 15 residues. The ends were cut back, 4 bases at V and 6 bases at J, with 17 bases in the middle. CDR3 residues: CASSTPGPTGDTQYF. The CDR3 DNA is TGTGCCAGTAGTACCCCGGGTCCAACGGGGGATACGCAGTATTTT.

The chain combines TRBV5-1 with TRBJ1-1; D remains unclear. The CDR3 covers 15 residues. V was pared by 2 bases and J by 0 bases, with 11 bases between. The germline CDR1 and CDR2 sequences are SGHRS and YFSETQ. This chain's CDR3 is CASSLGGIMNTEAFF. The CDR3 region has the DNA TGCGCCAGCAGCTTAGGCGGGATCATGAACACTGAAGCTTTCTTT. The full variable domain, with the rest looked up from reference TRBV5-1 and TRBJ1-1, is KAGVTQTPRYLIKTRGQQVTLSCSPISGHRSVSWYQQTPGQGLQFLFEYFSETQRNKGNFPGRFSGRQFSNSRSEMNVSTLELGDSALYLCASSLGGIMNTEAFFGQGTRLTVV.

The CDR3 protein is CASSPDRDSPLHF. The CDR3 DNA follows: TGTGCCAGCAGCCCCGACCGGGATTCACCCCTCCACTTT. The rearrangement joins TRBV14 to TRBJ1-6; D is uncertain. The V and J ends lost 4 bases and 8 bases respectively, with 9 bases between them. The germline CDR1 and CDR2 sequences are SGHDN and FVKESK. The CDR3 length is 13 residues.

By sample share, this clone is medium-sized. The rearrangement uses TRBV11-2 and TRBJ2-7, with D tentatively TRBD1 (5 bases). Trimming shortened V by 8 bases and J by 0 bases, and 17 bases separated the two germline ends. There are 15 residues in the CDR3. Germline-derived CDR1 and CDR2 are SGHAT and FQNNGV. CDR3 bases: TGTGCCAGCTCCTCCTTGCGGCAGGGCTCCTACGAGCAGTACTTC. Translated: CASSSLRQGSYEQYF.

This chain joins TRBV6-5 and TRBJ2-1; D is perhaps TRBD1 or TRBD2 (5 bases each). Trimming took off 6 bases at V and 4 bases at J, with 16 bases between the two ends. Germline-derived CDR1 and CDR2 are MNHEY and SVGAGI. The CDR3 is made up of 15 amino acids. The CDR3, as DNA: TGTGCCAGCAGAGACGGGGCTTCGAGGTACAATGAGCAGTTCTTC. Translated: CASRDGASRYNEQFF.

The gene calls are TRBV4-1 and TRBJ2-3; TRBD2 is a possible D gene (6 bases). This CDR3 is built from 12 residues. In germline, CDR1 is MGHRA, CDR2 YSYEKL. The ends were cut back, 8 bases at V and 9 bases at J, with 15 bases in the middle. The CDR3 coding sequence is TGCGCCAGCTCCCAGACCCGGGGGACGCAGTATTTT. As protein: CASSQTRGTQYF.

The chain is built from TRBV5-1 and TRBJ1-6; possible D gene TRBD1, 6 bases. Germline loops: CDR1 SGHRS, CDR2 YFSETQ. V was pared by 4 bases and J by 7 bases, with 24 bases between. The CDR3 extends over 18 amino acids. CDR3 sequence reads: CASSLRGPGVGENSPLHF. DNA for the CDR3: TGCGCCAGCAGCCTAAGGGGCCCAGGGGTTGGGGAAAATTCACCCCTCCACTTT.